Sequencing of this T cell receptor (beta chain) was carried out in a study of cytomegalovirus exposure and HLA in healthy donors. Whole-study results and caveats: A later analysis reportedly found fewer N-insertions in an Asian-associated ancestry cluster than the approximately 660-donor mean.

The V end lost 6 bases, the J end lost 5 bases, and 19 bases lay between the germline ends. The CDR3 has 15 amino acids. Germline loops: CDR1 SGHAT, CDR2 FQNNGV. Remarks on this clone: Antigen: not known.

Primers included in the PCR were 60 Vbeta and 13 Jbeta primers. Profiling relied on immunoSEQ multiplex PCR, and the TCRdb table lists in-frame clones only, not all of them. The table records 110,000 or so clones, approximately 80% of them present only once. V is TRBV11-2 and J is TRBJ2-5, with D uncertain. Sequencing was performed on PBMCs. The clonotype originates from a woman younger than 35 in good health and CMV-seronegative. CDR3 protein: CASRHPVRSRETQYF. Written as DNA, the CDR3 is TGTGCCAGCAGACACCCGGTTCGCTCGAGGGAGACCCAGTACTTC.